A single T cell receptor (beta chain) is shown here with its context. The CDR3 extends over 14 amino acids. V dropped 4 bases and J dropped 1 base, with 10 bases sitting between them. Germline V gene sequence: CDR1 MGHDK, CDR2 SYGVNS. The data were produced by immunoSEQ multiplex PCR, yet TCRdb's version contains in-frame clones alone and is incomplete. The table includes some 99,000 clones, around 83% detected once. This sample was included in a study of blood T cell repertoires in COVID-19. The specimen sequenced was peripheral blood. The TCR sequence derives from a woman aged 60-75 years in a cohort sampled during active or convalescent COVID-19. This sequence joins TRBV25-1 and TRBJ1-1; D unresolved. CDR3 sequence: CASSGPTRNTEAFF. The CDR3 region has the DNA TGTGCCAGCAGTGGGCCGACAAGGAACACTGAAGCTTTCTTT.